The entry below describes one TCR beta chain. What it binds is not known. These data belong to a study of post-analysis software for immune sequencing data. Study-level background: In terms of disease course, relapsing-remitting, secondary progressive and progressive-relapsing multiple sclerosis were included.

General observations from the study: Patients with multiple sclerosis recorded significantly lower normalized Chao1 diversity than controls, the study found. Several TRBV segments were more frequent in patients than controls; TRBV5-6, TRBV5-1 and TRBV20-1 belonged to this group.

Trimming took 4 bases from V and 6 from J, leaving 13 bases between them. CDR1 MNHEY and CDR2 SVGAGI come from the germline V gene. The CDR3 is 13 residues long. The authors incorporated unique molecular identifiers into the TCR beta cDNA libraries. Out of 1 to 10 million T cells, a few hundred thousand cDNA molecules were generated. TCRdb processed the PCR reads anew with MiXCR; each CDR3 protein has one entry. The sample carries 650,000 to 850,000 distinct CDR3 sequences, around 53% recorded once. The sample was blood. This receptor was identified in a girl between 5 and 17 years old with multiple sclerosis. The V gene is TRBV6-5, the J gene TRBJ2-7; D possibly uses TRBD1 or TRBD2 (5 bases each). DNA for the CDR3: TGTGCCAGCAGTTCCGTTTGGGGGAGCGAGCAGTACTTC. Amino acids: CASSSVWGSEQYF.